This T cell receptor (beta chain) was sequenced for a study of shared clonotypes between healthy human individuals. Study-wide results and caveats: The sharing of roughly 5% of naive CD4 clonotypes was seen across a few donors.

CD8 cells classed as naive were CD45RO-negative and positively selected for CCR7, excluding terminally differentiated effector memory CD45RA+ cells. Those who donated were healthy HIV-negative adults, with no recent acute infections or vaccinations reported. CDR1 is MNHEY, CDR2 SVGAGI, per germline. V shed 2 bases and J 6 bases; nucleotides not matched to a gene: 5. The CDR3 spans 14 residues. Worth noting for this clone: Antigen specificity is unknown.

It was at deep level that the assay was run. The DNA input per sorted-subset replicate PCR was 200 ng, corresponding to some 30,000 T cell genomes. The assay was immunoSEQ multiplex PCR, and TCRdb's table has in-frame clones only and misses some. The sample lists hundreds of thousands of clones, 92% occurring once. Specimen: naive CD8+ T cells sorted from blood. The clonotype comes from a man in his thirties or forties in good health. V gene TRBV6-5 combines with J gene TRBJ1-2, with 8 bases fitting TRBD1. The CDR3 loop reads CASSYMAGGDGYTF. In nucleotides, the CDR3 is TGTGCCAGCAGTTACATGGCAGGGGGCGATGGCTACACCTTC.